The rows below give T cell receptor beta chains drawn from one sample of a study of CD8 T cells in Susac syndrome. TCRdb reanalysed the immunoSEQ multiplex PCR reads using MiXCR and keeps one entry per CDR3 protein. The sample has 100,000 or so distinct CDR3 sequences, 95% seen once. The sample comprised CD8+ T cells from PBMCs. All receptors derive from a human donor with Susac syndrome. CDR3s include the opening cysteine and the closing phenylalanine or tryptophan. D genes are given only for firm matches. Size values are once, few and many counts, or a class for expanded clones, and some rows have none.

D: TRBD1
J: TRBJ2-3
V: TRBV5-1
size: -
DNA: TGCGCCAGCAGCTTGGGGGGACAGGGCACAGATACGCAGTATTTT
CDR3: CASSLGGQGTDTQYF

D: -
J: TRBJ2-7
V: TRBV7-9
size: -
DNA: TGTGCCAGCAGCTTACTGCCCGAGGGCACCTACGAGCAGTACTTC
CDR3: CASSLLPEGTYEQYF

D: -
J: TRBJ2-6
V: TRBV19
size: once
DNA: TGTGCCAGTAGTGATCCCAGGAGCTCTGGGGCCAACGTCCTGACTTTC
CDR3: CASSDPRSSGANVLTF

D: -
J: TRBJ2-1
V: TRBV6-2/TRBV6-3
size: -
DNA: TGTGCCAGCAGTCCTCTAGCGTTTGGAAATGAGCAGTTCTTC
CDR3: CASSPLAFGNEQFF

D: TRBD1
J: TRBJ2-7
V: TRBV15
size: -
DNA: TGTGCCACCAGCACCGGGCCCGGGACAGGGGTTGAGCAGTACTTC
CDR3: CATSTGPGTGVEQYF

D: -
J: TRBJ1-2
V: TRBV3-1
size: -
DNA: TGTGCCAGCAGCCAGGATCCAGCAGGGGTAGTTAACTATGGCTACACCTTC
CDR3: CASSQDPAGVVNYGYTF

D: -
J: TRBJ1-1
V: TRBV29-1
size: -
DNA: TGCAGCGTTCAGGTGAACACTGAAGCTTTCTTT
CDR3: CSVQVNTEAFF

D: -
J: TRBJ2-7
V: TRBV6-1
size: -
DNA: TGTGCCAGCAGTGATGAAACAGGCCTTCCCTCCTACGAGCAGTACTTC
CDR3: CASSDETGLPSYEQYF

D: TRBD1
J: TRBJ2-7
V: TRBV3-1
size: -
DNA: TGTGCCAGCAGCTCCCCCCGGGACAGGGGGTACGAGCAGTACTTC
CDR3: CASSSPRDRGYEQYF

D: -
J: TRBJ2-3
V: TRBV24-1
size: -
DNA: TGTGCCACCAGTGATCCCCCCCCGACGGGAGATACGCAGTATTTT
CDR3: CATSDPPPTGDTQYF

D: TRBD1
J: TRBJ1-1
V: TRBV3-1
size: -
DNA: TGTGCCAGCAGCGCCCGACAGGGCCTGAACACTGAAGCTTTCTTT
CDR3: CASSARQGLNTEAFF